The 22 T cell receptor beta chains presented below share a single source sample, sequenced in a study of T cells in Graves' hyperthyroidism and ophthalmopathy. Regions amplified from RNA transcripts were the TCR beta CDR3 regions. TCR CDR3 underwent first-round RT-PCR with the HTBI primer set. TCRdb called the multiplex PCR reads again in MiXCR, with one record for every CDR3 protein. The table has fewer than 450,000 distinct CDR3 sequences, roughly 17% seen once. What was sequenced was blood. The receptors derive from a woman in her 30s with Graves' hyperthyroidism that later progressed to Graves' ophthalmopathy.

The chain joins TRBV6-1 to TRBJ2-1; maybe TRBD2 (7 bases). The CDR3 extends over 15 amino acids. The V gene lost 2 bases and the J gene lost 7 bases, with 15 bases spanning the gap. Germline V gene sequence: CDR1 MNHNS, CDR2 SASEGT. Written as DNA, the CDR3 is TGTGCCAGCAGTGAATGGGGGGGGACATGGAATGAGCAGTTCTTC. It yields the protein CASSEWGGTWNEQFF.

This clonotype came up a few times. The chain couples TRBV4-1 to TRBJ2-7; D not certain. Germline V gene data show CDR1 as MGHRA and CDR2 as YSYEKL. The CDR3 extends over 15 amino acids. The V end lost 1 base, the J end lost 0 bases, and 10 bases lay between the germline ends. The CDR3 sequence: CASSQGGRLSYEQYF. CDR3 DNA: TGCGCCAGCAGCCAAGGCGGCAGGCTCTCCTACGAGCAGTACTTC.

This chain joins TRBV6-5 and TRBJ2-3; D gene unclear. Deletions cut 6 bases from V and 3 bases from J, with 13 bases between. The CDR3 spans 14 residues. Germline V gene sequence: CDR1 MNHEY, CDR2 SVGAGI. The CDR3 spells CASSLWQSTDTQYF. The CDR3 DNA reads TGTGCCAGCAGCTTATGGCAGTCTACAGATACGCAGTATTTT.

The chain uses TRBV2 and TRBJ2-5; TRBD2 aligns across 7 bases. V lost 7 bases and J lost 5; bases outside the gene matches: 13. CDR1 and CDR2 (germline): SNHLY, FYNNEI. The CDR3 is 15 amino acids. This chain's CDR3 is CASTPRAGEAETQYF. The CDR3 nucleotides are TGTGCCAGCACTCCTAGGGCGGGAGAGGCGGAGACCCAGTACTTC.

This clonotype came up a few times. This rearrangement joins TRBV28 to TRBJ1-5; D gene unclear. CDR1 and CDR2 from the germline V gene are MDHEN and SYDVKM. The CDR3 loop spans 15 amino acids. V gave up 3 bases and J gave up 8 bases, with 17 bases separating them. CDR3 DNA: TGTGCCAGCAGTTTTTTTAATGGCCTCACGGAGCCCCAGCATTTT. It specifies CASSFFNGLTEPQHF.

This chain joins TRBV27 and TRBJ2-2, with D possibly being TRBD2 (5 bases). This CDR3 spans 13 amino acids. CDR1 is MNHEY and CDR2 is SMNVEV in the germline V gene (reference sequence). With 4 bases removed from V and 6 bases from J, the gap between germline ends came to 9 bases. DNA of the CDR3: TGTGCCAGCAGTTGGGTCGGGGCCGGGGAGCTGTTTTTT. Amino acids: CASSWVGAGELFF.

In its sample, this clonotype was seen many times. The chain carries TRBV2 and TRBJ1-1; the D is unclear. The CDR3 runs to 14 residues. The germline V and J ends were trimmed by 3 bases and 2 bases, with 10 bases remaining between them. CDR1 and CDR2 (germline): SNHLY, FYNNEI. CDR3 loop: CASSELRVNTEAFF. The CDR3, as DNA: TGTGCCAGCAGTGAGTTGAGGGTCAACACTGAAGCTTTCTTT.

This chain connects TRBV6-5 to TRBJ2-5; 7 nucleotides align to TRBD1. Per germline, CDR1 MNHEY and CDR2 SVGAGI. V gave up 4 bases and J gave up 7 bases; unmatched junction bases: 15. The CDR3 has 16 amino acids. CDR3 in DNA: TGTGCCAGCAGTTTAATACCGGGACAGTTTGTGGCGACCCAGTACTTC. It is translated as CASSLIPGQFVATQYF.

The chain recombines TRBV28 with TRBJ2-3; D ambiguous. The CDR3 is 11 residues long. Looked up from germline, CDR1 is MDHEN and CDR2 is SYDVKM. V lost 6 bases to trimming and J lost 6 bases, with 7 bases between them. The CDR3 sequence is CASRSRDTQYF. The CDR3 region has the DNA TGTGCCAGCAGGTCGAGGGATACGCAGTATTTT. Combining the CDR3 with reference TRBV28 and TRBJ2-3 gives the whole variable domain DVKVTQSSRYLVKRTGEKVFLECVQDMDHENMFWYRQDPGLGLRLIYFSYDVKMKEKGDIPEGYSVSREKKERFSLILESASTNQTSMYLCASRSRDTQYFGPGTRLTVL.

This clonotype was seen at least ten times. The J gene is TRBJ2-7, the V gene TRBV6-1; 7 nucleotides line up with TRBD1. This CDR3 spans 13 amino acids. CDR1 MNHNS and CDR2 SASEGT come from the germline V gene. After removal of 5 bases from V and 6 bases from J, the junction contained 7 bases not matched to a gene. The DNA of the CDR3 is TGTGCCAGCAGTCTGCCCACAGGGGTCGAGCAGTACTTC. Protein: CASSLPTGVEQYF.

Many counts were recorded for this clonotype. This chain connects TRBV6-1 to TRBJ1-2; D not certain. Trimming left V 6 bases short and J 4 bases short, with 9 bases between. CDR1 is MNHNS and CDR2 is SASEGT in the germline V gene. The CDR3 has 12 amino acids. The CDR3 DNA follows: TGTGCCAGCAGAAACCCCTCCTATGGCTACACCTTC. Its translation: CASRNPSYGYTF.

There are many counts of this clonotype. This chain joins TRBV27 and TRBJ2-1, with 9 nucleotides matching TRBD1. In germline, CDR1 is MNHEY, CDR2 SMNVEV (reference sequence). V shed 3 bases and J 5 bases; nucleotides not matched to a gene: 8. The CDR3 has 16 residues. In DNA form, the CDR3 reads TGTGCCAGCAGTTTCTGGACAGGGGTCCCTAACAATGAGCAGTTCTTC. Amino acid sequence: CASSFWTGVPNNEQFF.

In its sample, this clonotype was seen many times. V and J are TRBV5-1 and TRBJ2-7; 7 bases are shared with TRBD1. The CDR3 sequence is 15 residues long. Trimming cost V 3 bases and J 1 base; bases outside gene matches: 7. The germline gives CDR1 SGHRS, CDR2 YFSETQ. The CDR3: CASSSTYRGSYEQYF. The CDR3 DNA is TGCGCCAGCAGCTCGACGTACAGGGGTTCCTACGAGCAGTACTTC.

The table lists this clonotype with many counts. J is TRBJ1-1 and V is TRBV15; D gene ambiguous. The germline gives CDR1 LNHNV, CDR2 YYDKDF (reference sequence). Trimming cost V 0 bases and J 0 bases, with 8 bases left between them. This CDR3 has 15 amino acids. The DNA for the CDR3 is TGTGCCACCAGCAGAGAACCTGGGATGAACACTGAAGCTTTCTTT. Protein: CATSREPGMNTEAFF.

At least ten counts were recorded for this clonotype. The chain couples TRBV5-1 to TRBJ1-2; D is ambiguous. Per germline, CDR1 SGHRS and CDR2 YFSETQ. The CDR3 runs to 12 residues. V was shortened by 0 bases and J by 4 bases, with 4 bases between the two germline ends. CDR3 DNA: TGCGCCAGCAGCTTGGAATCCTATGGCTACACCTTC. It specifies CASSLESYGYTF.

This clonotype was recorded many times. The chain uses TRBV6-6 and TRBJ2-7; 7 bases fit TRBD1. The CDR3 runs 13 residues. Looked up from germline, CDR1 is MNHNY and CDR2 is SVGAGI (reference sequence). With 2 bases clipped from V and 3 bases from J, the junction kept 1 base outside the gene matches. The CDR3 is CASSYGTDYEQYF. For the CDR3, the DNA is TGTGCCAGCAGTTACGGGACAGACTACGAGCAGTACTTC.

Many counts were recorded for this clonotype. Here the CDR3 DNA reads TGTGCCAGCAGACCCAGACAGGGGGTTACTCACGCCGGGGAGCTGTTTTTT. Translating gives CASRPRQGVTHAGELFF. The chain uses TRBV27 and TRBJ2-2; TRBD1 matches at 9 bases. After removal of 6 bases from V and 6 bases from J, the junction contained 14 bases not matched to a gene. Germline-derived CDR1 and CDR2 are MNHEY and SMNVEV (reference sequence). CDR3 length: 17 residues.

Only one count was recorded for this clonotype. The chain couples TRBV6-1 to TRBJ1-1, with 11 bases identical to TRBD1. CDR3 length equals 14 residues. In germline, CDR1 is MNHNS, CDR2 SASEGT. V lost 4 bases and J lost 4; bases outside the gene matches: 2. The CDR3 is CASSGGTGGTEAFF. Written as DNA, the CDR3 is TGTGCCAGCAGTGGGGGGACAGGGGGCACTGAAGCTTTCTTT.

There are many counts of this clonotype. The V and J genes are TRBV5-8 and TRBJ1-1; D might be TRBD1 (5 bases). The CDR3 length is 16 residues. Germline assignment: CDR1 SGHTS and CDR2 YDEGEE. The V gene lost 2 bases and the J gene lost 0 bases, with 14 bases spanning the gap. Written as DNA, the CDR3 is TGTGCCAGCAGCTTTGGGACGCTCGTTCTGAACACTGAAGCTTTCTTT. It codes for CASSFGTLVLNTEAFF. The full variable domain, with the rest looked up from reference TRBV5-8 and TRBJ1-1, is EAGVTQSPTHLIKTRGQQATLRCSPISGHTSVYWYQQALGLGLQFLLWYDEGEERNRGNFPPRFSGRQFPNYSSELNVNALELEDSALYLCASSFGTLVLNTEAFFGQGTRLTVV.

Concerning this clonotype itself: This could be a read error, since a much larger clone is one nucleotide away. The genes are TRBV3-1 and TRBJ1-1; D remains unclear. CDR3 size: 12 residues. With 0 bases removed from V and 13 bases from J, the gap between germline ends came to 12 bases. Germline CDR1 LGHDT, CDR2 YNNKEL (reference sequence). The CDR3 loop is CASSQEEGRGFF. DNA for the CDR3: TGTGCCAGCAGCCAAGAGGAAGGTAGAGGTTTCTTT.

This clonotype has just a few counts. The rearrangement links TRBV7-9 to TRBJ1-4; 7 nucleotides align to TRBD1. With 4 bases clipped from V and 7 bases from J, the junction kept 9 bases outside the gene matches. CDR3 length equals 15 residues. The germline gives CDR1 SEHNR, CDR2 FQNEAQ (reference sequence). CDR3: CASSSPTGIAEKLFF. Here the CDR3 DNA reads TGTGCCAGCAGCTCGCCGACAGGGATTGCTGAAAAACTGTTTTTT.

This clonotype was observed many times. The gene calls are TRBV6-1 and TRBJ2-7; perhaps TRBD2 as D (6 bases). The germline gives CDR1 MNHNS, CDR2 SASEGT. The ends were cut back, 0 bases at V and 7 bases at J, with 16 bases in the middle. The CDR3 spans 15 residues. The chain's CDR3 is CASSEAGGEPREQYF. The CDR3, as DNA: TGTGCCAGCAGTGAAGCCGGGGGTGAGCCTCGGGAGCAGTACTTC.